A selection of T cell receptor beta chains follows, all from one sample in a study of cytomegalovirus exposure and HLA in healthy donors. Using immunoSEQ multiplex PCR, the repertoire was profiled, and TCRdb retains in-frame clones only, with some absent. Altogether fewer than 200,000 clones are present, around 82% being singletons, with the ten largest covering approximately 1.8%. The sample was PBMCs. The receptors here all came from a man between 35 and 55 years old in good health and CMV-seropositive. CDR3s include the opening cysteine and the closing phenylalanine or tryptophan. A D gene is named only where the DNA matches it firmly. A row's size may be missing; if present it is once, few, many or a size class.

J gene: TRBJ2-1
D gene: -
V gene: TRBV7-2
clone size: -
CDR3 DNA: TGTGCCAGCAGCCGAGACAGAGGACAGTACAATGAGCAGTTCTTC
CDR3 protein: CASSRDRGQYNEQFF

J gene: TRBJ2-7
D gene: -
V gene: TRBV27
clone size: -
CDR3 DNA: TGTGCCAGCAGTTTCCCCTTCTCCTACGAGCAGTACTTC
CDR3 protein: CASSFPFSYEQYF

J gene: TRBJ2-6
D gene: -
V gene: TRBV7-6
clone size: -
CDR3 DNA: TGTGCCAGCAGCCTAAACGCCAGGGCCTCTGGGGCCAACGTCCTGACTTTC
CDR3 protein: CASSLNARASGANVLTF

J gene: TRBJ1-2
D gene: -
V gene: TRBV19
clone size: -
CDR3 DNA: TGTGCCAGTAGCGACACCGGCACAGCTTATGGCTACACCTTC
CDR3 protein: CASSDTGTAYGYTF

J gene: TRBJ2-7
D gene: -
V gene: TRBV5-6
clone size: -
CDR3 DNA: TGTGCCAGCAGATCTCTTTTGGGAGGAACCTACGAGCAGTACTTC
CDR3 protein: CASRSLLGGTYEQYF

J gene: TRBJ1-5
D gene: TRBD1
V gene: TRBV11-2
clone size: -
CDR3 DNA: TGTGCCAGCAGCCGACAGGGACAGCAGCCCCAGCATTTT
CDR3 protein: CASSRQGQQPQHF

J gene: TRBJ1-1
D gene: TRBD1
V gene: TRBV5-1
clone size: -
CDR3 DNA: TGCGCCAGCAGCTCAACCGGGACAGAGGGAACTGAAGCTTTCTTT
CDR3 protein: CASSSTGTEGTEAFF

J gene: TRBJ2-7
D gene: -
V gene: TRBV5-4
clone size: -
CDR3 DNA: TGTGCCAGCAGCCCCCCCGCGGGGTCCCCCTACGAGCAGTACTTC
CDR3 protein: CASSPPAGSPYEQYF

J gene: TRBJ1-4
D gene: TRBD1
V gene: TRBV5-1
clone size: -
CDR3 DNA: TGCGCCAGCAGCAGCCAGGGACAGGGTAATGAAAAACTGTTTTTT
CDR3 protein: CASSSQGQGNEKLFF

J gene: TRBJ2-7
D gene: TRBD1
V gene: TRBV5-4
clone size: few
CDR3 DNA: TGTGCCAGCAGCTATGCCGGGACAGGTTTAAATTACGAGCAGTACTTC
CDR3 protein: CASSYAGTGLNYEQYF

J gene: TRBJ2-7
D gene: TRBD1
V gene: TRBV6-6
clone size: -
CDR3 DNA: TGTGCCAGCACCTCACCGGGACAGACCTACGAGCAGTACTTC
CDR3 protein: CASTSPGQTYEQYF

J gene: TRBJ2-5
D gene: TRBD2
V gene: TRBV28
clone size: -
CDR3 DNA: TGTGCCAGCAGCTCGGGGGGGGCGGGACAAGAGACCCAGTACTTC
CDR3 protein: CASSSGGAGQETQYF

J gene: TRBJ1-4
D gene: -
V gene: TRBV15
clone size: -
CDR3 DNA: TGTGCCACCAGCAGAGATGTAAGAACGGCTAATGAAAAACTGTTTTTT
CDR3 protein: CATSRDVRTANEKLFF

J gene: TRBJ2-7
D gene: -
V gene: TRBV10-1
clone size: -
CDR3 DNA: TGCGCCAGCAGTGAGAACAGATTC
CDR3 protein: CASSENRF

J gene: TRBJ2-3
D gene: TRBD2
V gene: TRBV30
clone size: -
CDR3 DNA: TGTGCCTGGAGCCTGCGACTAGCGGGATTGTCAGATACGCAGTATTTT
CDR3 protein: CAWSLRLAGLSDTQYF

J gene: TRBJ2-3
D gene: TRBD2
V gene: TRBV7-9
clone size: -
CDR3 DNA: TGTGCCAGCAGCTGGGGGGGGACTAGCGGTTCGGATACGCAGTATTTT
CDR3 protein: CASSWGGTSGSDTQYF

J gene: TRBJ2-1
D gene: TRBD1
V gene: TRBV29-1
clone size: -
CDR3 DNA: TGCAGCGTTGAACAGGGGGCGGGGAATGAGCAGTTCTTC
CDR3 protein: CSVEQGAGNEQFF

J gene: TRBJ1-3
D gene: -
V gene: TRBV2
clone size: -
CDR3 DNA: TGTGCCAGCATTGAACAGGCAAACACCATATATTTT
CDR3 protein: CASIEQANTIYF

J gene: TRBJ1-2
D gene: TRBD1
V gene: TRBV15
clone size: -
CDR3 DNA: TGTGCCACCAGCTTGAAAGGGGGCTCTGGCTACACCTTC
CDR3 protein: CATSLKGGSGYTF

J gene: TRBJ2-5
D gene: -
V gene: TRBV7-9
clone size: -
CDR3 DNA: TGTGCCAGCAGCTTAGTTCCCGTCGGTTATCAAGAGACCCAGTACTTC
CDR3 protein: CASSLVPVGYQETQYF

J gene: TRBJ2-3
D gene: -
V gene: TRBV5-1
clone size: -
CDR3 DNA: TGCGCCAGCAGCTTGAGTGCCGGGTCTGAAGATACGCAGTATTTT
CDR3 protein: CASSLSAGSEDTQYF

J gene: TRBJ1-2
D gene: -
V gene: TRBV7-9
clone size: -
CDR3 DNA: TGTGCCAGCAGCTTAGCTTCGGACAGAGGATATGGCTACACCTTC
CDR3 protein: CASSLASDRGYGYTF

J gene: TRBJ1-3
D gene: -
V gene: TRBV29-1
clone size: -
CDR3 DNA: TGCAGCGTCGGGGAGTTCTCTGGAAACACCATATATTTT
CDR3 protein: CSVGEFSGNTIYF

J gene: TRBJ2-3
D gene: TRBD2
V gene: TRBV7-6
clone size: once
CDR3 DNA: TGTGCCAGCAGCTTAGGGACTAGCGGGAGCACAGATACGCAGTATTTT
CDR3 protein: CASSLGTSGSTDTQYF

J gene: TRBJ2-7
D gene: -
V gene: TRBV7-8
clone size: -
CDR3 DNA: TGTGCCAGCAGGACAGTTGGAGTCTACGAGCAGTACTTC
CDR3 protein: CASRTVGVYEQYF

J gene: TRBJ2-2
D gene: -
V gene: TRBV7-3
clone size: -
CDR3 DNA: TGTGCCAGCAGCTTAACTCAAGGGGGTCGGGGCCTCACCGGGGAGCTGTTTTTT
CDR3 protein: CASSLTQGGRGLTGELFF

J gene: TRBJ1-3
D gene: -
V gene: TRBV4-2
clone size: -
CDR3 DNA: TGTGCCAGCAGCCCAGGACAGATAAGCTCTGGAAACACCATATATTTT
CDR3 protein: CASSPGQISSGNTIYF

J gene: TRBJ2-1
D gene: -
V gene: TRBV7-9
clone size: -
CDR3 DNA: TGTGCCAGCAGCCCGAAACAGGGATCCTCCTACAATGAGCAGTTCTTC
CDR3 protein: CASSPKQGSSYNEQFF

J gene: TRBJ2-2
D gene: -
V gene: TRBV6-5
clone size: -
CDR3 DNA: TGTGCCAGCAGCCTCCTCAACACCGGGGAGCTGTTTTTT
CDR3 protein: CASSLLNTGELFF

J gene: TRBJ1-1
D gene: -
V gene: TRBV28
clone size: -
CDR3 DNA: TGTGCCAGCAGTTTGAGGCAATCTGAAGCTTTCTTT
CDR3 protein: CASSLRQSEAFF

J gene: TRBJ1-5
D gene: -
V gene: TRBV7-2
clone size: -
CDR3 DNA: TGTGCCAGCAGCTTATTTGGGGCGATTAATCAGCCCCAGCATTTT
CDR3 protein: CASSLFGAINQPQHF

J gene: TRBJ2-7
D gene: -
V gene: TRBV10-1
clone size: once
CDR3 DNA: TGCGCCAGCAGTGGGCCGGGGGTGAACGAGCAGTACTTC
CDR3 protein: CASSGPGVNEQYF

J gene: TRBJ2-5
D gene: -
V gene: TRBV7-6
clone size: -
CDR3 DNA: TGTGCCAGCAGCTTAGGGGCAGGGTGGCAAGAGACCCAGTACTTC
CDR3 protein: CASSLGAGWQETQYF

J gene: TRBJ2-7
D gene: -
V gene: TRBV11-2
clone size: -
CDR3 DNA: TGTGCCAGCAGCTTGGCTTCGACTCGTACCTACGAGCAGTACTTC
CDR3 protein: CASSLASTRTYEQYF

J gene: TRBJ1-4
D gene: TRBD1
V gene: TRBV6-5
clone size: -
CDR3 DNA: TGTGCCAGCAGTTACCGGACAGGGCTCGGCGAAAAACTGTTTTTT
CDR3 protein: CASSYRTGLGEKLFF

J gene: TRBJ2-7
D gene: TRBD1
V gene: TRBV11-2
clone size: -
CDR3 DNA: TGTGCCAGCAGCTTAGCGGGACAGATTTACGAGCAGTACTTC
CDR3 protein: CASSLAGQIYEQYF

J gene: TRBJ2-2
D gene: TRBD2
V gene: TRBV7-9
clone size: -
CDR3 DNA: TGTGCCACCCCCCGCGACCCTAGCGGTAACACCGGGGAGCTGTTTTTT
CDR3 protein: CATPRDPSGNTGELFF

J gene: TRBJ2-1
D gene: TRBD2
V gene: TRBV5-1
clone size: -
CDR3 DNA: TGCGCCAGCAGCAAACCTAAAGCGGGACTCGACAATGAGCAGTTCTTC
CDR3 protein: CASSKPKAGLDNEQFF

J gene: TRBJ1-5
D gene: TRBD1
V gene: TRBV28
clone size: -
CDR3 DNA: TGTGCCAGCAGTTCAGGGGGCTTCCAGCCCCAGCATTTT
CDR3 protein: CASSSGGFQPQHF

J gene: TRBJ1-4
D gene: TRBD1
V gene: TRBV29-1
clone size: -
CDR3 DNA: TGCAGCGTTGAAATCGAGTCGGGACAGGGACCCCCTAATGAAAAACTGTTTTTT
CDR3 protein: CSVEIESGQGPPNEKLFF

J gene: TRBJ2-7
D gene: -
V gene: TRBV29-1
clone size: -
CDR3 DNA: TGCAGCGTTGGCGGGCCCGAGCAGTACTTC
CDR3 protein: CSVGGPEQYF

J gene: TRBJ2-7
D gene: -
V gene: TRBV27
clone size: -
CDR3 DNA: TGTGCCAGCAGTCCTCGCGGGGAGCTCATCTACGAGCAGTACTTC
CDR3 protein: CASSPRGELIYEQYF

J gene: TRBJ2-3
D gene: -
V gene: TRBV29-1
clone size: few
CDR3 DNA: TGCAGCGTTGAAGGTGGGGGGAGGACGCAGTATTTT
CDR3 protein: CSVEGGGRTQYF

J gene: TRBJ2-2
D gene: TRBD2
V gene: TRBV5-1
clone size: -
CDR3 DNA: TGCGCCAGCAGCCAAGTCCCTATAGCGGGAGGAGCAAACACCGGGGAGCTGTTTTTT
CDR3 protein: CASSQVPIAGGANTGELFF

J gene: TRBJ2-7
D gene: TRBD2
V gene: TRBV19
clone size: -
CDR3 DNA: TGTGCCAGTAGTATCGGACTAGACAAGATCCACGAGCAGTACTTC
CDR3 protein: CASSIGLDKIHEQYF

J gene: TRBJ2-1
D gene: -
V gene: TRBV2
clone size: -
CDR3 DNA: TGTGCCAGCAGTCTGGCCCCCGAGCAGTTCTTC
CDR3 protein: CASSLAPEQFF

J gene: TRBJ2-7
D gene: TRBD2
V gene: TRBV4-2
clone size: -
CDR3 DNA: TGTGCCAGCAGCCAGGGGACTAGCGGTCCCTACGAGCAGTACTTC
CDR3 protein: CASSQGTSGPYEQYF

J gene: TRBJ1-1
D gene: -
V gene: TRBV18
clone size: -
CDR3 DNA: TGTGCCAGCTCACCAATCCCGGGGGGAAACACTGAAGCTTTCTTT
CDR3 protein: CASSPIPGGNTEAFF

J gene: TRBJ1-1
D gene: -
V gene: TRBV5-4
clone size: -
CDR3 DNA: TGTGCCAGCAGCTCCCCATACTCCACTGAAGCTTTCTTT
CDR3 protein: CASSSPYSTEAFF

J gene: TRBJ2-7
D gene: TRBD1
V gene: TRBV5-1
clone size: -
CDR3 DNA: TGCGCCAGCAGCTTCGGGACAGAGTACGAGCAGTACTTC
CDR3 protein: CASSFGTEYEQYF

J gene: TRBJ1-1
D gene: TRBD1
V gene: TRBV27
clone size: -
CDR3 DNA: TGTGCCAGCAGTTTACCGGGACAGCAGAACACTGAAGCTTTCTTT
CDR3 protein: CASSLPGQQNTEAFF

J gene: TRBJ2-7
D gene: TRBD1
V gene: TRBV13
clone size: -
CDR3 DNA: TGTGCCAACACAGACAGGGCTCCCTACGAGCAGTACTTC
CDR3 protein: CANTDRAPYEQYF

J gene: TRBJ1-4
D gene: -
V gene: TRBV6-4
clone size: -
CDR3 DNA: TGTGCCATAAAGGACAGCCCTAATGAAAAACTGTTTTTT
CDR3 protein: CAIKDSPNEKLFF

J gene: TRBJ1-1
D gene: -
V gene: TRBV18
clone size: -
CDR3 DNA: TGTGCCAGCTCCCAGTCACCCTACACTGAAGCTTTCTTT
CDR3 protein: CASSQSPYTEAFF

J gene: TRBJ1-2
D gene: -
V gene: TRBV29-1
clone size: -
CDR3 DNA: TGCAGCGCCACAGGGATAGGCTACACCTTC
CDR3 protein: CSATGIGYTF

J gene: TRBJ1-1
D gene: TRBD1
V gene: TRBV5-1
clone size: -
CDR3 DNA: TGCGCCAGCAGCCTAGGGGGCTCGGGGAACACTGAAGCTTTCTTT
CDR3 protein: CASSLGGSGNTEAFF

J gene: TRBJ2-5
D gene: TRBD2
V gene: TRBV7-6
clone size: -
CDR3 DNA: TGTGCCAGCAGCCCCGGGACTAGCGGGAGATATGAGACCCAGTACTTC
CDR3 protein: CASSPGTSGRYETQYF

J gene: TRBJ2-7
D gene: TRBD2
V gene: TRBV5-1
clone size: -
CDR3 DNA: TGCGCCAGCAGCTTGGAATTAGCGGGGGCCTACGAGCAGTACTTC
CDR3 protein: CASSLELAGAYEQYF

J gene: TRBJ2-1
D gene: -
V gene: TRBV12-5
clone size: -
CDR3 DNA: TGTGCTAGTGGTTTGGGTGGCGGGGGCCGTGAGCAGTTCTTC
CDR3 protein: CASGLGGGGREQFF

J gene: TRBJ2-7
D gene: TRBD2
V gene: TRBV28
clone size: -
CDR3 DNA: TGTGCCAGCAGTTTGGTAGCGGGAGGCTACGAGCAGTACTTC
CDR3 protein: CASSLVAGGYEQYF